A single T cell receptor (beta chain) is shown here with its context. Its antigen is not known. This entry comes from a study of cytomegalovirus exposure and HLA in healthy donors. Study observations and caveats: Clonal expansion, a later analysis showed, was greater in HLA-associated TCR beta chains than in equally common others.

Both 60 Vbeta primers and 13 Jbeta primers went into the PCR. Original analysis: There were around 80 million unique TCR beta chains by a later count, and about 12 million of them were shared. Produced via immunoSEQ multiplex PCR; TCRdb's table is partial and in-frame only. V and J calls and clone size come straight from that table; D and trimming were deduced from the DNA. This sample has roughly 100,000 clones, with approximately 14% found just once. Trimming pared 0 bases from V and 4 bases from J, leaving 6 bases between. CDR3 length equals 13 residues. Germline assignment: CDR1 SGHDT and CDR2 YYEEEE.

The sequence came from a female donor in good health and CMV-seronegative. This chain links TRBV5-6 with TRBJ2-3; perhaps TRBD1 as D (5 bases). Input material: PBMCs. CDR3 amino acids: CASSLGGPDTQYF. The DNA of the CDR3 is TGTGCCAGCAGCTTGGGGGGCCCAGATACGCAGTATTTT.